Included here is one T cell receptor beta chain sequence, with context. What it recognizes is unknown. The source of the sample is a study of beta chain features in type 1 diabetes. Findings and caveats of the study: In the patient group, naive, central memory and Treg TCRB repertoires seemed more alike than in the healthy donor group. Although PCR might favor shorter templates, it would do so equally in patients and controls. When cDNA is sequenced, cells with high TCR expression could be over-represented. At VDJ recombination sites, type 1 diabetes patients had fewer insertions and more deleted nucleotides.

Germline lookup yields CDR1 MDHEN and CDR2 SYDVKM. The V end was cut by 5 bases, the J end by 0 bases, with 13 bases between. This CDR3 has 15 residues. All of the isolated RNA was reverse transcribed, so expressed TCRB transcripts were sequenced. Repertoires were generated with immunoSEQ multiplex PCR, while TCRdb's copy carries only in-frame clones and drops some. The table lists just over 150,000 clones, 11% of them singletons. The rearrangement uses TRBV28 and TRBJ1-1; no clear D. Sequencing used central memory CD4+ T cells from blood. The receptor was derived from a man younger than 30 in good health. Here the CDR3 DNA reads TGTGCCAGCAGTACTCTACAACTTGTGAACACTGAAGCTTTCTTT. Protein sequence: CASSTLQLVNTEAFF.